This T cell receptor (beta chain) was sequenced during a study of CD8 T cells in ankylosing spondylitis. Per germline, CDR1 MNHEY and CDR2 SMNVEV (reference sequence). This CDR3 is built from 15 residues. Trimming took off 5 bases at V and 4 bases at J, with 15 bases between the two ends. The table lists this clonotype with a count of one. The target antigen is unknown. Broader study findings: CD8+ cells made up the disease-linked clones, which were relatively rare in peripheral blood. In ankylosing spondylitis blood, a motif of eight highly homologous TCR beta variants appeared characteristic.

TCR beta libraries were made by quantitative 5'-RACE with molecular barcodes. MiXCR, run by TCRdb on the 5' RACE reads, gives a single entry per CDR3 protein. The sample carries roughly 440,000 distinct CDR3 sequences, more than 15% recorded once. Sequenced sample: blood, either unsorted or a sorted T cell fraction (not recorded which). This TCR was sampled from a male donor with ankylosing spondylitis. The V and J genes are TRBV27 and TRBJ1-3, with D possibly TRBD1 on 5 matching bases. This chain's CDR3 is CASSPYGGAGNTIYF. CDR3 nucleotides: TGTGCCAGCAGTCCCTATGGGGGAGCCGGAAACACCATATATTTT.